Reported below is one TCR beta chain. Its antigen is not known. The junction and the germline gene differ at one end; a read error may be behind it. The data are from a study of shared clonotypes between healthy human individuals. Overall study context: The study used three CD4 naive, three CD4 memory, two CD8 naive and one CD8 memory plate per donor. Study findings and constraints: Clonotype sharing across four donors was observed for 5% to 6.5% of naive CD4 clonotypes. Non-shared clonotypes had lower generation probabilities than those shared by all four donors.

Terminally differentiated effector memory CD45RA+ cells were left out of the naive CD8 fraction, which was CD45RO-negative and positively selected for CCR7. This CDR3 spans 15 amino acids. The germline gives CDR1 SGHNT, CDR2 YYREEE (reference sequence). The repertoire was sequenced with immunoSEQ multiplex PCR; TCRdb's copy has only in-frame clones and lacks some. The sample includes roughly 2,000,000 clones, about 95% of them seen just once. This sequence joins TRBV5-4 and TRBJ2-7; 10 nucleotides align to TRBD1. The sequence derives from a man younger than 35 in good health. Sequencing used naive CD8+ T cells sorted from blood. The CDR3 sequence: CASTLDRTGGREQYF. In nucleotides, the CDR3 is TGTGCCAGCACCTTGGATAGGACAGGGGGACGCGAGCAGTACTTC.